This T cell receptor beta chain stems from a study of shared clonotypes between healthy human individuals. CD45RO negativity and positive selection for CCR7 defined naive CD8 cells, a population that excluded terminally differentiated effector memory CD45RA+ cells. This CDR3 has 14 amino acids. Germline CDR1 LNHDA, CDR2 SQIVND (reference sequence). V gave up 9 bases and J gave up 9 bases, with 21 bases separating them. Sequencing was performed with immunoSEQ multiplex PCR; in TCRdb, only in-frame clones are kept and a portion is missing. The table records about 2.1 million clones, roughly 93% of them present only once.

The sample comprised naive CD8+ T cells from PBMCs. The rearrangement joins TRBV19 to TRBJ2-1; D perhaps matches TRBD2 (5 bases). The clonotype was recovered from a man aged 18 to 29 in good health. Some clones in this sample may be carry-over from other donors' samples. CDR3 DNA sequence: TGTGCCAGCCGCTTAAGCGGTGCAGCGAGTGAGCAGTTCTTC. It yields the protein CASRLSGAASEQFF.